This T cell receptor (beta chain) emerged from a study of T cells in Graves' hyperthyroidism and ophthalmopathy. This clonotype was seen a few times. Per the germline V gene, CDR1 is SEHNR and CDR2 is FQNEAQ (reference sequence). The CDR3 is made up of 15 amino acids. V lost 5 bases, J lost 8 bases, and 5 bases stayed unmatched. TCR beta CDR3 sequences were amplified from RNA transcripts. The HTBI primer set served for first-round RT-PCR of the TCR CDR3. TCRdb re-called the multiplex PCR reads with MiXCR, one entry per CDR3 protein. The sample yields fewer than 650,000 distinct CDR3 sequences, about 14% seen once.

The chain carries TRBV7-9 and TRBJ1-6, with 11 bases lining up with TRBD1. Sequencing was carried out using blood. The receptor was derived from a woman aged 40-49 years with Graves' ophthalmopathy. The CDR3, as DNA: TGTGCCAGCAGCGGACAGGGGGCGTATCATTCACCCCTCCACTTT. Translated, it gives CASSGQGAYHSPLHF. The variable domain in full, with the rest retrieved from reference TRBV7-9 and TRBJ1-6, is DTGVSQNPRHKITKRGQNVTFRCDPISEHNRLYWYRQTLGQGPEFLTYFQNEAQLEKSRLLSDRFSAERPKGSFSTLEIQRTEQGDSAMYLCASSGQGAYHSPLHFGNGTRLTVT.